Each of the 13 T cell receptor beta chains below was sequenced from the same sample in a study of blood T cell repertoires in COVID-19. Only in-frame clones appear in the TCRdb table, and some are missing; sequencing was by immunoSEQ multiplex PCR. In the table there are about 130,000 clones, 84% of which are singletons. The material sequenced was peripheral blood. The receptor source for this set is a woman aged 60 to 75 with acute or convalescent COVID-19.

The rearrangement links TRBV14 to TRBJ1-2, with D possibly TRBD1 on 5 matching bases. Germline assignment: CDR1 SGHDN and CDR2 FVKESK. Trimming removed 4 bases at V and 5 bases at J, with 14 bases between. CDR3 length: 14 amino acids. DNA of the CDR3: TGTGCCAGCAGCCCCTACAGGTCGAATTATGGCTACACCTTC. This gives the protein CASSPYRSNYGYTF.

A single count supports this clone. The chain couples TRBV12-3 or TRBV12-4 to TRBJ2-2, with TRBD1 matching over 7 bases. Trimming at V came to 4 bases and at J to 6 bases, leaving 2 bases not matched to a gene. This CDR3 comprises 13 residues. CDR3 region: CASSSQGSGELFF. For the CDR3, the DNA is TGTGCCAGCAGTTCACAGGGGTCCGGGGAGCTGTTTTTT.

This sequence joins TRBV5-4 and TRBJ1-4; 10 nucleotides match TRBD1. The CDR3 has 15 residues. From germline, CDR1 is SGHNT and CDR2 YYREEE (reference sequence). V shed 4 bases and J 7 bases; nucleotides not matched to a gene: 7. Written as DNA, the CDR3 is TGTGCCAGCAGCGCCCAGACAGGGGGCCGTGAAAAACTGTTTTTT. It specifies CASSAQTGGREKLFF.

The chain links TRBV6-5 to TRBJ1-5, with D perhaps TRBD1 (5 bases). Trimming pared 8 bases from V and 6 bases from J, leaving 11 bases between. The CDR3 sequence is 12 residues long. Looked up from germline, CDR1 is MNHEY and CDR2 is SVGAGI. DNA of the CDR3: TGTGCCAGCGTGGGGGGTGGTCAGCCCCAGCATTTT. It translates to CASVGGGQPQHF.

The J gene is TRBJ2-5, the V gene TRBV19, with D perhaps matching TRBD2 (7 bases). The CDR3 is 14 amino acids. Trimming removed 4 bases from V and 1 base from J, with 10 bases in between. CDR1 and CDR2 (germline): LNHDA, SQIVND (reference sequence). CDR3 bases: TGTGCCAGTAGTAAACGGGGGGCCCAAGAGACCCAGTACTTC. Amino acid sequence: CASSKRGAQETQYF.

The genes are TRBV28 and TRBJ1-5; possibly TRBD1 for D (5 bases). The CDR3 length is 14 residues. Trimming took 3 bases from V and 3 from J, leaving 9 bases between them. Looked up from germline, CDR1 is MDHEN and CDR2 is SYDVKM. The CDR3 DNA follows: TGTGCCAGCAGTTTCGCAGGGTCCAATCAGCCCCAGCATTTT. This sequence encodes CASSFAGSNQPQHF.

The V gene is TRBV7-2, the J gene TRBJ2-2, with D perhaps TRBD1 (5 bases). CDR3 length equals 15 residues. CDR1 SGHTA and CDR2 FQGNSA come from the germline V gene. V was shortened by 5 bases and J by 1 base, with 11 bases between the two germline ends. In DNA, the CDR3 is TGTGCCAGCAGCAAGGTGCAGGGGAACACCGGGGAGCTGTTTTTT. Amino acids: CASSKVQGNTGELFF.

The chain employs TRBV2 and TRBJ2-5; TRBD2 matches at 9 bases. This CDR3 has 15 residues. CDR1 SNHLY and CDR2 FYNNEI come from the germline V gene. The J segment lost 4 bases and the V segment lost 8 bases, leaving 11 bases of the junction unmatched. The CDR3 spells CASGGIAGVAETQYF. The CDR3 bases are TGTGCCAGCGGGGGGATAGCGGGGGTTGCAGAGACCCAGTACTTC.

The chain joins TRBV2 to TRBJ2-7; D is undetermined. Trimming removed 4 bases at V and 6 bases at J, with 13 bases between. Germline assignment: CDR1 SNHLY and CDR2 FYNNEI. The CDR3 is made up of 13 amino acids. The CDR3 coding sequence is TGTGCCAGCAGTGTAACTTACGTCGGCGAGCAGTACTTC. Its translation: CASSVTYVGEQYF.

This clone was found a few times. The chain carries TRBV2 and TRBJ2-5, with D possibly being TRBD2 (5 bases). Germline loops: CDR1 SNHLY, CDR2 FYNNEI. The CDR3 is made up of 13 amino acids. V was shortened by 7 bases and J by 2 bases, with 11 bases between the two germline ends. The CDR3 reads CASMTMVQETQYF. CDR3 sequence (DNA): TGTGCCAGCATGACTATGGTTCAAGAGACCCAGTACTTC.

The chain links TRBV19 to TRBJ1-1; D not resolved. Germline V CDR1 and CDR2: LNHDA, SQIVND (reference sequence). V dropped 6 bases and J dropped 4 bases, with 18 bases sitting between them. CDR3 length: 15 residues. The CDR3 DNA reads TGTGCCAGTAGAGAGATCGGAGGACCCGCCACTGAAGCTTTCTTT. It encodes CASREIGGPATEAFF.

The rearrangement links TRBV5-6 to TRBJ2-5; D gene uncertain. V dropped 3 bases and J dropped 1 base, with 7 bases sitting between them. This CDR3 comprises 13 residues. Germline lookup yields CDR1 SGHDT and CDR2 YYEEEE. CDR3 sequence: CASSSLVQETQYF. CDR3 sequence (DNA): TGTGCCAGCAGCTCGCTAGTCCAAGAGACCCAGTACTTC.

This chain joins TRBV7-9 and TRBJ1-4; 7 bases fit TRBD1. Germline loops: CDR1 SEHNR, CDR2 FQNEAQ (reference sequence). The CDR3 loop spans 17 amino acids. Unmatched junction bases numbered 13, after V lost 4 bases and J lost 5 bases. This CDR3 reads CASSSTYLQGTNEKLFF. CDR3 DNA: TGTGCCAGCAGCTCGACTTACTTACAGGGGACGAATGAAAAACTGTTTTTT.